These 19 T cell receptor beta chains were all obtained from the same sample, sequenced in a study of cytomegalovirus exposure and HLA in healthy donors. PCR primers comprised 60 Vbeta and 13 Jbeta primers. Profiled with immunoSEQ multiplex PCR; TCRdb holds only in-frame clones, not every one. The sample's table shows under 200,000 clones. Sequenced material: PBMCs. These receptors all come from a man between 25 and 39 years old in good health and CMV-seronegative.

As to this clone: The same CDR3 also results from other DNA sequences found in this sample. The chain links TRBV28 to TRBJ1-2, with 7 positions matching TRBD1. The V gene end was trimmed by 6 bases and the J gene end by 2 bases; junction bases not matched to a gene: 3. The CDR3 length is 13 residues. CDR1 is MDHEN, CDR2 SYDVKM, per germline. The CDR3 coding sequence is TGTGCCAGCAGGATACAGGGGAACTATGGCTACACCTTC. As protein: CASRIQGNYGYTF.

The V gene is TRBV15, the J gene TRBJ2-7, with D perhaps matching TRBD1 (6 bases). Per the germline V gene, CDR1 is LNHNV and CDR2 is YYDKDF (reference sequence). The CDR3 has 13 residues. The germline V and J ends were trimmed by 5 bases and 0 bases, with 8 bases remaining between them. CDR3 amino acids: CATSRDTSYEQYF. DNA of the CDR3: TGTGCCACCAGCCGGGACACCTCCTACGAGCAGTACTTC.

The V call is TRBV5-6, the J call TRBJ1-2, with 8 positions matching TRBD1. After removal of 1 base from V and 8 bases from J, the junction contained 7 bases not matched to a gene. Germline V gene lookup returns CDR1 SGHDT and CDR2 YYEEEE. The CDR3 runs to 14 residues. CDR3 residues: CASSLPDRVEGYTF. CDR3 nucleotides: TGTGCCAGCAGCTTGCCGGACAGGGTTGAAGGCTACACCTTC. Together with reference TRBV5-6 and TRBJ1-2, the CDR3 gives the full variable domain: DAGVTQSPTHLIKTRGQQVTLRCSPKSGHDTVSWYQQALGQGPQFIFQYYEEEERQRGNFPDRFSGHQFPNYSSELNVNALLLGDSALYLCASSLPDRVEGYTFGSGTRLTVV.

This chain joins TRBV18 and TRBJ1-2; 8 bases align to TRBD1. This CDR3 spans 20 amino acids. Germline loops: CDR1 KGHSH, CDR2 LQKENI. The ends lost 1 base at V and 2 bases at J; junction bases unmatched: 18. CDR3: CASSPRIDVGGQGINYGYTF. CDR3 in DNA: TGTGCCAGCTCACCACGGATCGATGTCGGCGGACAGGGCATCAACTATGGCTACACCTTC.

The J gene is TRBJ1-1, the V gene TRBV27, with 7 nucleotides matching TRBD1. The CDR3 loop spans 15 amino acids. With 3 bases clipped from V and 2 bases from J, the junction kept 6 bases outside the gene matches. Germline V gene lookup returns CDR1 MNHEY and CDR2 SMNVEV (reference sequence). DNA of the CDR3: TGTGCCAGCAGTTTGTTCGGGACAGCCAACACTGAAGCTTTCTTT. This encodes CASSLFGTANTEAFF.

This chain uses TRBV28 with TRBJ1-4, with TRBD1 matching 7 bases. CDR3 length: 15 residues. Looked up from germline, CDR1 is MDHEN and CDR2 is SYDVKM. J gave up 8 bases and V 5 bases, and 11 bases lay outside the gene matches. The CDR3: CASSPYRGLGEKLFF. The CDR3 DNA is TGTGCCAGCAGTCCCTACAGGGGACTGGGAGAAAAACTGTTTTTT.

The rearrangement joins TRBV7-2 to TRBJ2-1; possible D gene TRBD1, 6 bases. Trimming pared 5 bases from V and 8 bases from J, leaving 16 bases between. The CDR3 length is 14 residues. Germline-derived CDR1 and CDR2 are SGHTA and FQGNSA. As DNA, the CDR3 is TGTGCCAGCAGCCCAGGGGTGGTCGGGTATGAGCAGTTCTTC. It is translated as CASSPGVVGYEQFF.

The chain couples TRBV18 to TRBJ2-7; 8 nucleotides align to TRBD1. Trimming took 3 bases from V and 3 from J; bases not matched to a gene: 7. CDR1 and CDR2 from the germline V gene are KGHSH and LQKENI. This CDR3 is 15 amino acids long. The CDR3 nucleotides are TGTGCCAGCTCACCCCGGGCAGGGGGCAACTACGAGCAGTACTTC. It specifies CASSPRAGGNYEQYF.

V gene TRBV30 combines with J gene TRBJ2-1; 8 bases map to TRBD2. The CDR3 runs 15 residues. CDR1 and CDR2 from the germline V gene are GTSNPN and SVGIG (reference sequence). J gave up 4 bases and V 5 bases, and 10 bases lay outside the gene matches. The CDR3 DNA reads as TGTGCCTGGGGGTCGGGAGGGAGGCGTTACAATGAGCAGTTCTTC. It specifies CAWGSGGRRYNEQFF.

The gene calls are TRBV7-9 and TRBJ2-7, with 15 bases lining up with TRBD2. Germline V lookup: CDR1 SEHNR, CDR2 FQNEAQ (reference sequence). The CDR3 sequence is 17 residues long. V shed 6 bases and J 2 bases; nucleotides not matched to a gene: 8. The chain's CDR3 is CASSPGLAGGRAYEQYF. The CDR3 bases are TGTGCCAGCAGTCCTGGACTAGCGGGGGGGAGGGCCTACGAGCAGTACTTC.

The genes are TRBV16 and TRBJ2-7; D is undetermined. Trimming pared 1 base from V and 9 bases from J, leaving 13 bases between. This CDR3 region has 13 residues. Germline CDR1 is KGHSY and CDR2 is FQNENV. CDR3 protein: CASSQLSDAAQYF. In nucleotides, the CDR3 is TGTGCCAGCAGCCAATTGTCAGATGCCGCGCAGTACTTC.

Concerning this clone itself: One end of the junction varies from germline; a read error may be responsible. The genes are TRBV2 and TRBJ2-7, with TRBD2 matching 7 bases. The CDR3 runs 15 residues. Germline V gene sequence: CDR1 SNHLY, CDR2 FYNNEI. The CDR3 here is CASREGEGLSYEQYF. CDR3 coding DNA: TGTGCCAGCAGAGAAGGGGAGGGTTTATCCTACGAGCAGTACTTC.

This chain uses TRBV5-4 with TRBJ1-2, with 8 bases identical to TRBD1. The CDR3 is 16 residues long. With V trimmed by 0 bases and J by 2 bases, 6 bases remained unmatched. Germline V gene data show CDR1 as SGHNT and CDR2 as YYREEE (reference sequence). The CDR3: CASSLGGQVLNYGYTF. The CDR3 DNA sequence: TGTGCCAGCAGCTTGGGGGGACAGGTACTAAACTATGGCTACACCTTC.

The gene calls are TRBV4-1 and TRBJ1-2; D gene uncertain. From germline, CDR1 is MGHRA and CDR2 YSYEKL. The CDR3 is 15 residues long. Trimming removed 1 base at V and 2 bases at J, with 11 bases between. The CDR3 spells CASSQGGRFNYGYTF. The CDR3 nucleotides are TGCGCCAGCAGCCAAGGAGGGCGTTTCAACTATGGCTACACCTTC.

J is TRBJ2-7 and V is TRBV7-8, with 7 bases matching TRBD1. After removal of 4 bases from V and 6 bases from J, the junction contained 9 bases not matched to a gene. The CDR3 consists of 14 residues. The germline V gene encodes CDR1 SGHVS and CDR2 FQNEAQ. The CDR3 DNA reads as TGTGCCAGCAGCTCTAGTAAGGGACAGCGCGAGCAGTACTTC. Its protein product is CASSSSKGQREQYF.

CDR3 in amino acids: CASRMTGEGNEKLFF. CDR3 coding DNA: TGTGCCAGCAGGATGACAGGGGAGGGAAATGAAAAACTGTTTTTT. The genes are TRBV2 and TRBJ1-4; TRBD1 matches 8 bases. This CDR3 spans 15 amino acids. Germline assignment: CDR1 SNHLY and CDR2 FYNNEI. After removal of 6 bases from V and 5 bases from J, the junction contained 8 bases not matched to a gene. Drawing the rest from reference TRBV2 and TRBJ1-4, the complete variable domain is EPEVTQTPSHQVTQMGQEVILRCVPISNHLYFYWYRQILGQKVEFLVSFYNNEISEKSEIFDDQFSVERPDGSNFTLKIRSTKLEDSAMYFCASRMTGEGNEKLFFGSGTQLSVL.

CDR3 sequence: CASHVTGVVGGELFF. CDR3 nucleotide sequence: TGTGCCAGCCACGTGACAGGGGTCGTCGGCGGGGAGCTGTTTTTT. The chain links TRBV6-5 to TRBJ2-2; 8 nucleotides match TRBD1. Trimming removed 8 bases from V and 7 bases from J; junction bases left unmatched: 12. Germline lookup yields CDR1 MNHEY and CDR2 SVGAGI. CDR3 length: 15 amino acids.

The V call is TRBV2, the J call TRBJ2-1; TRBD2 aligns across 12 bases. Germline assignment: CDR1 SNHLY and CDR2 FYNNEI. The junction had 10 bases not matched to a gene; V was cut back by 10 bases and J by 0 bases. CDR3 size: 17 residues. The DNA of the CDR3 is TGTGCCACCCTAGGACTAGCGGGGATCAGCTCCTACAATGAGCAGTTCTTC. Encoded protein: CATLGLAGISSYNEQFF.

Concerning this clone itself: This sample also contains other DNA sequences that code for the same CDR3. The V gene is TRBV4-2, the J gene TRBJ2-3; 7 nucleotides align to TRBD2. J gave up 0 bases and V 0 bases, and 6 bases lay outside the gene matches. CDR1 is LGHNA, CDR2 YNFKEQ, per germline. There are 17 residues in the CDR3. The CDR3 spells CASSQDRGGFSTDTQYF. As DNA, the CDR3 is TGTGCCAGCAGCCAAGATCGGGGAGGGTTTAGCACAGATACGCAGTATTTT.